Listed here are 19 T cell receptor beta chains from one sample, sequenced in a study of human CD8 memory T cell subsets. Researchers made TCR beta libraries via UMI-labeled 5' RACE. From its re-call of the 5' RACE reads, TCRdb lists each CDR3 protein once, without DNA. The sample includes about 5,800 distinct CDR3 sequences. Progenitor exhausted-like CD8+ memory cells (TPEX) were CCR7+ PD-1+ TIGIT+. The specimen was CD8+ T cells from PBMCs. These receptors came from a human donor in good health.

Its frequency marks this clonotype as medium-sized. The chain combines TRBV5-5 with TRBJ2-1; no DNA is available, so the TRBD2 call from TCRdb remains unchecked. The CDR3 covers 15 residues. CDR1 SGHKS and CDR2 YYEKEE come from the germline V gene (reference sequence). CDR3 residues: CASSFSLAENNEQFF.

The V and J genes are TRBV5-6 and TRBJ2-1; without DNA, the TCRdb call of TRBD1 cannot be checked. Germline CDR1 is SGHDT and CDR2 is YYEEEE. The CDR3 runs to 14 residues. The chain's CDR3 is CASSLRDGHNEQFF.

V gene TRBV5-1 combines with J gene TRBJ2-7. CDR1 is SGHRS and CDR2 is YFSETQ in the germline V gene. The CDR3 totals 13 residues. CDR3 in amino acids: CASSLLDSYEQYF.

The chain carries TRBV28 and TRBJ2-1. Looked up from germline, CDR1 is MDHEN and CDR2 is SYDVKM. The CDR3 runs to 14 residues. The CDR3 spells CASRPDSSYNEQFF.

This chain joins TRBV4-1 and TRBJ1-1. The germline V gene encodes CDR1 MGHRA and CDR2 YSYEKL. The CDR3 extends over 14 amino acids. This CDR3 reads CASSQDWGSTEAFF.

The gene calls are TRBV5-6 and TRBJ1-4; TCRdb outputs TRBD1, but without DNA this stays unchecked. CDR1 and CDR2 (germline): SGHDT, YYEEEE. The CDR3 runs 15 residues. CDR3 protein: CASSTGGVPNEKLFF.

This clonotype is classed as medium-sized by frequency. The rearrangement uses TRBV11-3 and TRBJ1-1; TCRdb selects TRBD1, and the lack of DNA leaves this call unchecked. The CDR3 has 13 residues. CDR1 and CDR2 (germline): SGHNT, YENEEA. CDR3 sequence: CASSLEGDTEAFF.

The V and J genes are TRBV7-8 and TRBJ2-3; absent DNA, TCRdb's TRBD2 call cannot be checked. Germline lookup yields CDR1 SGHVS and CDR2 FQNEAQ. CDR3 length: 14 amino acids. CDR3 residues: CASRSGGAADTQYF.

This chain joins TRBV15 and TRBJ1-2; lacking DNA, the TRBD1 call made by TCRdb goes unchecked. The V gene's germline CDR1 is LNHNV and CDR2 YYDKDF (reference sequence). This CDR3 is 14 amino acids long. The CDR3 sequence: CATSTGTGGHGYTF. Full variable domain (missing parts from reference TRBV15 and TRBJ1-2): DAMVIQNPRYQVTQFGKPVTLSCSQTLNHNVMYWYQQKSSQAPKLLFHYYDKDFNNEADTPDNFQSRRPNTSFCFLDIRSPGLGDTAMYLCATSTGTGGHGYTFGSGTRLTVV.

The chain is built from TRBV20-1 and TRBJ2-1. The germline CDR1 and CDR2 sequences are DFQATT and SNEGSKA (reference sequence). This CDR3 contains 15 residues. The CDR3 here is CSASSSQSSYNEQFF.

CDR3 residues: CASSVTSGGTNEQFF. The chain recombines TRBV5-1 with TRBJ2-1; the TRBD2 assignment by TCRdb is unverifiable without DNA. Germline V gene data show CDR1 as SGHRS and CDR2 as YFSETQ. The CDR3 length is 15 residues.

V usage is TRBV28 and J usage is TRBJ2-7. This CDR3 contains 13 residues. CDR1 MDHEN and CDR2 SYDVKM come from the germline V gene. CDR3 sequence reads: CASSLKAPYEQYF.

V is TRBV7-6 and J is TRBJ2-1; TCRdb's assignment of TRBD2 cannot be checked, as there is no DNA. Germline loops: CDR1 SGHVS, CDR2 FNYEAQ. This CDR3 is 15 amino acids long. CDR3 in amino acids: CASSPFEGRNNEQFF.

The chain links TRBV27 to TRBJ2-7; TCRdb's D call, TRBD2, is unchecked because there is no DNA. This CDR3 is built from 16 residues. Looked up from germline, CDR1 is MNHEY and CDR2 is SMNVEV (reference sequence). CDR3 region: CASSTRLRKSSYEQYF.

The genes are TRBV4-3 and TRBJ2-2; TCRdb calls TRBD2, which cannot be checked without DNA. The germline V gene encodes CDR1 LGHNA and CDR2 YSLEER. This CDR3 has 19 residues. The CDR3 sequence is CASSQVLGGTRVNTGELFF.

The chain uses TRBV9 and TRBJ2-1; the D call of TRBD1 rests on TCRdb alone, since no DNA is present to check it. CDR1 and CDR2 (germline): SGDLS, YYNGEE. The CDR3 covers 12 residues. The CDR3 sequence is CASSPTRGEQFF.

The V and J genes are TRBV4-3 and TRBJ2-5; TCRdb indicates TRBD2, and absent DNA this call remains unverified. This CDR3 contains 16 residues. Germline lookup yields CDR1 LGHNA and CDR2 YSLEER. CDR3 sequence: CASSQGTSGNGETQYF.

The V call is TRBV18, the J call TRBJ2-7; TCRdb outputs TRBD1, but without DNA this stays unchecked. CDR3 length: 16 residues. Germline lookup yields CDR1 KGHSH and CDR2 LQKENI. The CDR3 sequence is CASSPPGQGFVNEQYF.

This clonotype registers medium-sized by frequency. The genes are TRBV19 and TRBJ1-1. CDR1 and CDR2 (germline): LNHDA, SQIVND (reference sequence). The CDR3 runs to 14 residues. The CDR3 spells CASTPADLNTEAFF. Using reference TRBV19 and TRBJ1-1 for the parts outside the CDR3, the full variable domain is DGGITQSPKYLFRKEGQNVTLSCEQNLNHDAMYWYRQDPGQGLRLIYYSQIVNDFQKGDIAEGYSVSREKKESFPLTVTSAQKNPTAFYLCASTPADLNTEAFFGQGTRLTVV.